This passage covers 11 T cell receptor beta chains from one sample sequenced in a study of PD-L1 blockade in urothelial cancer. The time point: peripheral blood 6 weeks after treatment start. Using immunoSEQ multiplex PCR, the repertoire was profiled, and TCRdb retains in-frame clones only, with some absent. The table lists tens of thousands of clones, 82% of them singletons. This material consisted of PBMCs, taken around atezolizumab (anti-PD-L1) treatment. These receptors all come from a man in his 70s with urothelial cancer.

In this sample, this clone turned up a few times. The chain recombines TRBV11-2 with TRBJ1-1; D is uncertain. Looked up from germline, CDR1 is SGHAT and CDR2 is FQNNGV. This CDR3 has 14 amino acids. V was pared by 2 bases and J by 1 base, with 8 bases between. Here the CDR3 reads CASSLTRGNTEAFF. The CDR3 DNA follows: TGTGCCAGCAGCTTAACGCGAGGGAACACTGAAGCTTTCTTT. The whole variable domain, filled in from reference TRBV11-2 and TRBJ1-1, reads EAGVAQSPRYKIIEKRQSVAFWCNPISGHATLYWYQQILGQGPKLLIQFQNNGVVDDSQLPKDRFSAERLKGVDSTLKIQPAKLEDSAVYLCASSLTRGNTEAFFGQGTRLTVV.

J is TRBJ2-7 and V is TRBV14; a weak D match, TRBD2 (6 bases). The CDR3 sequence is 15 residues long. In germline, CDR1 is SGHDN, CDR2 FVKESK. V was pared by 0 bases and J by 0 bases, with 9 bases between. The chain's CDR3 is CASSQDGGSSYEQYF. The CDR3, as DNA: TGTGCCAGCAGCCAAGATGGGGGGAGCTCCTACGAGCAGTACTTC.

This chain joins TRBV27 and TRBJ1-2, with 8 bases identical to TRBD1. The CDR3 loop spans 15 amino acids. Germline CDR1 is MNHEY and CDR2 is SMNVEV (reference sequence). After removal of 0 bases from V and 4 bases from J, the junction contained 4 bases not matched to a gene. The CDR3 protein is CASSLSRTGTYGYTF. DNA of the CDR3: TGTGCCAGCAGTTTATCCCGGACAGGGACCTATGGCTACACCTTC.

The chain uses TRBV11-3 and TRBJ2-2; perhaps TRBD1 as D (6 bases). With 0 bases removed from V and 6 bases from J, the gap between germline ends came to 11 bases. This CDR3 is 15 amino acids long. Germline CDR1 and CDR2: SGHNT and YENEEA. CDR3 sequence (DNA): TGTGCCAGCAGCTTAGATCCAGGGGTCGCCGGGGAGCTGTTTTTT. Translation: CASSLDPGVAGELFF.

The chain recombines TRBV21-1 with TRBJ2-4; TRBD2 was called by the table and not checked on the DNA. TRBV21-1 is described as a pseudogene. The CDR3 length is 14 residues. The CDR3 DNA reads as TGTGCCAGCAGCAAAGCAGCCACCCGGTACATTCAGTACTTC. Amino acids: CASSKAATRYIQYF.

Comment on this clone: A junction boundary mismatches the germline segment, possibly from a read error. The DNA for the CDR3 is TGTGCTAGCAGTTTTAACAGGGTAACCGGGGAGCTGTTTTTT. As protein: CASSFNRVTGELFF. The chain combines TRBV7-7 with TRBJ2-2; a weak D match, TRBD1 (6 bases). This CDR3 contains 14 residues. The germline CDR1 and CDR2 sequences are SSHAT and FNYEAQ (reference sequence).

The V call is TRBV7-8, the J call TRBJ2-7, with 8 bases identical to TRBD2. Trimming took 0 bases from V and 5 from J; bases not matched to a gene: 6. This CDR3 has 15 amino acids. The germline CDR1 and CDR2 sequences are SGHVS and FQNEAQ. CDR3 residues: CASSLARSGSHEQYF. The CDR3 DNA is TGTGCCAGCAGCTTAGCGCGAAGCGGGAGCCACGAGCAGTACTTC.

This chain uses TRBV29-1 with TRBJ2-2; D might be TRBD1 (6 bases). The CDR3 loop spans 14 amino acids. Trimming left V 4 bases short and J 7 bases short, with 16 bases between. The germline V gene has CDR1 SQVTM and CDR2 ANQGSEA. CDR3 protein: CSVVWVGGYGELFF. CDR3 in DNA: TGCAGCGTTGTCTGGGTAGGGGGATACGGGGAGCTGTTTTTT.

This chain uses TRBV6-5 with TRBJ1-5; TRBD1 aligns across 11 bases. The CDR3 extends over 15 amino acids. Trimming took 6 bases from V and 8 from J; bases not matched to a gene: 9. Per germline, CDR1 MNHEY and CDR2 SVGAGI. This CDR3 reads CASSPGTGGMEPQHF. The CDR3 DNA is TGTGCCAGCAGCCCCGGGACAGGGGGTATGGAGCCCCAGCATTTT.

V gene TRBV7-9 combines with J gene TRBJ1-1; no definite D call. Germline CDR1 is SEHNR and CDR2 is FQNEAQ (reference sequence). V shed 3 bases and J shed 3 bases, with 11 bases lying between them. The CDR3 contains 14 residues. The CDR3 reads CASSFGPRDTEAFF. Written as DNA, the CDR3 is TGTGCCAGCAGCTTCGGCCCGAGGGACACTGAAGCTTTCTTT.

The gene calls are TRBV6-5 and TRBJ2-7, with 14 bases aligning to TRBD2. The CDR3 extends over 15 amino acids. Germline assignment: CDR1 MNHEY and CDR2 SVGAGI. V was clipped by 5 bases and J by 6 bases; unmatched bases: 6. CDR3 nucleotides: TGTGCCAGCAGTCTCCCGGGACTAGCGGGAGTCGAGCAGTACTTC. This translates into CASSLPGLAGVEQYF.